Sequencing of this TCR beta chain was carried out in a study of blood T cells in healthy people across ages. Study outcomes and limitations: A roughly linear age-dependent decrease characterized TCR beta diversity per million T cells. Expanded clonotype shifts may have been confounded, as the donors had an unknown CMV status.

The germline V and J ends were trimmed by 6 bases and 0 bases, with 17 bases remaining between them. In germline, CDR1 is KGHSH, CDR2 LQKENI. The CDR3 is made up of 16 amino acids. Primed by a sample-barcoded 5' primer and a J-beta primer mix, a second PCR proceeded for about 6 to 11 cycles. TCRdb fed the 5' RACE reads into MiXCR, producing one record per CDR3 protein. This sample has 780,000 or so distinct CDR3 sequences, with about 55% found just once. This clonotype showed up just once. Its matching antigen is unknown. Per sample, at least 6 micrograms of total RNA were extracted. V gene TRBV18 combines with J gene TRBJ1-1, with D perhaps TRBD1 (5 bases). The material sequenced was blood. The receptor was derived from a man older than 75 in good health. The CDR3 loop reads CASSINSGDLNTEAFF. The CDR3 DNA is TGTGCCAGCTCGATAAACTCGGGGGACCTGAACACTGAAGCTTTCTTT. Combining the CDR3 with reference TRBV18 and TRBJ1-1 gives the whole variable domain NAGVMQNPRHLVRRRGQEARLRCSPMKGHSHVYWYRQLPEEGLKFMVYLQKENIIDESGMPKERFSAEFPKEGPSILRIQQVVRGDSAAYFCASSINSGDLNTEAFFGQGTRLTVV.